This T cell receptor beta chain was found in a study of OX40 agonist ivuxolimab in advanced cancers. Study details: Among those enrolled, mean age was 60 years (range roughly 23 to 79) and about 79% were male.

Study results and limitations: Patients with a partial response at 0.1-3.0 mg/kg had among the lowest clonal expansion.

Turning to this clone: The antigen is not known.

Profiled with immunoSEQ multiplex PCR; TCRdb holds only in-frame clones, not every one. The sample contains roughly 75,000 clones, over 90% of which appear only once. The source of this sequence is an adult with an advanced solid tumor such as melanoma, head and neck, liver or kidney cancer. Source: CD4+ or CD8+ T cells sorted from blood, taken in a trial of the OX40 agonist ivuxolimab.

This CDR3 reads CASSQGQGTGQPQHF. The DNA of the CDR3 is TGCGCCAGCAGCCAAGGGCAGGGCACAGGGCAGCCCCAGCATTTT. This rearrangement joins TRBV4-3 to TRBJ1-5, with D possibly being TRBD1 (6 bases). With 1 base removed from V and 7 bases from J, the gap between germline ends came to 14 bases. Germline CDR1 and CDR2: LGHNA and YSLEER. The CDR3 sequence is 15 residues long.